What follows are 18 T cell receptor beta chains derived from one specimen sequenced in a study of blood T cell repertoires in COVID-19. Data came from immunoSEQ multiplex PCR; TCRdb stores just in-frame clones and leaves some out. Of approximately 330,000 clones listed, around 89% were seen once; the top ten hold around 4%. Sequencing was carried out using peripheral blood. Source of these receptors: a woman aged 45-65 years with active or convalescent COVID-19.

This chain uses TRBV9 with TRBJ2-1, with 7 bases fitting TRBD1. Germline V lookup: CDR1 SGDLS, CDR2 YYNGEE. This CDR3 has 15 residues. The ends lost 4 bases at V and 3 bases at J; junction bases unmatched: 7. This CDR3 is CASSPGAGGYNEQFF. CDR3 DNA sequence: TGTGCCAGCAGCCCTGGGGCAGGGGGCTACAATGAGCAGTTCTTC.

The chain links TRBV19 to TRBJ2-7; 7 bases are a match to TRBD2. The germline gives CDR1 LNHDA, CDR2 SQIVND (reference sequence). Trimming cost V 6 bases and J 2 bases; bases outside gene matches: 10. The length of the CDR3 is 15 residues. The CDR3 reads CASSQREETAYEQYF. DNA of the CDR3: TGTGCCAGTAGCCAACGGGAGGAGACGGCCTACGAGCAGTACTTC.

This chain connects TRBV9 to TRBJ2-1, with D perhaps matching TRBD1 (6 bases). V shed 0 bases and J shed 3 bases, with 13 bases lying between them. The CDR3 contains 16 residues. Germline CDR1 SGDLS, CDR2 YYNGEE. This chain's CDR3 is CASSVDQGTLYNEQFF. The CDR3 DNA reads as TGTGCCAGCAGCGTAGACCAGGGGACCCTCTACAATGAGCAGTTCTTC.

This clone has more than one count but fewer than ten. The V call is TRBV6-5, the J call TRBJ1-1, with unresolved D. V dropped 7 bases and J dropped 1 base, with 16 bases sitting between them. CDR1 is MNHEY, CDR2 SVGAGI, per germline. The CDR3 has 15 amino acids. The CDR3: CASTLGSTWNTEAFF. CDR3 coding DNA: TGTGCCAGCACCCTGGGTTCGACATGGAACACTGAAGCTTTCTTT.

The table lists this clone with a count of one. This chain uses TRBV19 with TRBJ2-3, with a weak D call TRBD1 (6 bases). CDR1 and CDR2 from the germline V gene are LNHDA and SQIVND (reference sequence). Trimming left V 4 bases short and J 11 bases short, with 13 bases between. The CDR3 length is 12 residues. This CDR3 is CASSRDSGVQYF. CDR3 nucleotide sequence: TGTGCCAGTAGTAGAGACTCAGGGGTGCAGTATTTT.

CDR3 protein: CASSQAVGEVNEQFF. The DNA of the CDR3 is TGTGCCAGCAGCCAAGCGGTAGGGGAAGTGAATGAGCAGTTCTTC. V is TRBV4-2 and J is TRBJ2-1, with a tentative D call TRBD1 (5 bases). The germline V gene has CDR1 LGHNA and CDR2 YNFKEQ. V lost 1 base and J 7 bases, leaving 14 bases between the germline ends. The CDR3 has 15 amino acids.

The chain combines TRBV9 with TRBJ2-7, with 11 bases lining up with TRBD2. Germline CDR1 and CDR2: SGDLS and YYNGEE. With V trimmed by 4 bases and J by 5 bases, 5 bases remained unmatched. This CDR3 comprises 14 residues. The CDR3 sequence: CASSFSGRADEQYF. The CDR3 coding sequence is TGTGCCAGCAGCTTTAGCGGGAGGGCCGACGAGCAGTACTTC.

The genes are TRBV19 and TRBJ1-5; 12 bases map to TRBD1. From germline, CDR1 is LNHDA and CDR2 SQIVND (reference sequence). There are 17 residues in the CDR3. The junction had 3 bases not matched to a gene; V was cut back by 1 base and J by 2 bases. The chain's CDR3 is CASSIVGTGGGNQPQHF. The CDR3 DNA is TGTGCCAGTAGTATAGTAGGGACAGGGGGCGGCAATCAGCCCCAGCATTTT.

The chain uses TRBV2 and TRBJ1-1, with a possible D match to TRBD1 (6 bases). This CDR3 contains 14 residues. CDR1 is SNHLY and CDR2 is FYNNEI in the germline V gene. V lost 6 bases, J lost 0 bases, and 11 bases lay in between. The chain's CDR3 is CASRHRELNTEAFF. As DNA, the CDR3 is TGTGCCAGCAGACACAGGGAGTTGAACACTGAAGCTTTCTTT.

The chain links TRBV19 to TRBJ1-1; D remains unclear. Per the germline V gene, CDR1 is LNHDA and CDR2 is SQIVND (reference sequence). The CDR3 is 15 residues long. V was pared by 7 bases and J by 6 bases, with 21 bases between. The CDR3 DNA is TGTGCCAGTACACCCCCAGGCCGTCGCCTCCCTGAAGCTTTCTTT. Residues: CASTPPGRRLPEAFF. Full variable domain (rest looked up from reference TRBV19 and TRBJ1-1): DGGITQSPKYLFRKEGQNVTLSCEQNLNHDAMYWYRQDPGQGLRLIYYSQIVNDFQKGDIAEGYSVSREKKESFPLTVTSAQKNPTAFYLCASTPPGRRLPEAFFGQGTRLTVV.

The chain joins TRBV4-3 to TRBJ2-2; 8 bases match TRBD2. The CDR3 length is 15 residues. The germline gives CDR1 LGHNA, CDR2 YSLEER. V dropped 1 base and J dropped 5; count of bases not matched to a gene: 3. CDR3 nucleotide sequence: TGCGCCAGCAGCCAAGGTAGCGGGGATACCGGGGAGCTGTTTTTT. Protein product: CASSQGSGDTGELFF.

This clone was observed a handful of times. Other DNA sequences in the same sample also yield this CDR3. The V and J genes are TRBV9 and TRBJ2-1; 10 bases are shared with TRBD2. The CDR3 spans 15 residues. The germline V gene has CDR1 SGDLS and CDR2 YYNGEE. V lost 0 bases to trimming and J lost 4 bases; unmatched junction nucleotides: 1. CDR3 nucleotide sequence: TGTGCCAGCAGCGTAGGGACTAGCGGATACAATGAGCAGTTCTTC. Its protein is CASSVGTSGYNEQFF.

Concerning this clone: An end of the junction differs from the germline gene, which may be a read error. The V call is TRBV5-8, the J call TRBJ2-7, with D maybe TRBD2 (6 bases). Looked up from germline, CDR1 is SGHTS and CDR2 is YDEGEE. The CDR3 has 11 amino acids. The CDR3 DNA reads TGTGCCAGCAGTTCCCAGGGAGGCAGGAACTTC. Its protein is CASSSQGGRNF.

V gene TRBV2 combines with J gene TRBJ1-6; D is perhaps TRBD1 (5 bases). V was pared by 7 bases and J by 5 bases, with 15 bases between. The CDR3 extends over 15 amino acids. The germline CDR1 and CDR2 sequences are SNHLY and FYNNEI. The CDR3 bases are TGTGCCAGCACGCTGGAGGGACTGAATAATTCACCCCTCCACTTT. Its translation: CASTLEGLNNSPLHF.

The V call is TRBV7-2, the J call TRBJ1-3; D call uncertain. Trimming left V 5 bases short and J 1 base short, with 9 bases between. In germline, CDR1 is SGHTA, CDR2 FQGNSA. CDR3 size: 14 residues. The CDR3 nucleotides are TGTGCCAGCAGCCCCCCGGGGTCTGGAAACACCATATATTTT. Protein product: CASSPPGSGNTIYF.

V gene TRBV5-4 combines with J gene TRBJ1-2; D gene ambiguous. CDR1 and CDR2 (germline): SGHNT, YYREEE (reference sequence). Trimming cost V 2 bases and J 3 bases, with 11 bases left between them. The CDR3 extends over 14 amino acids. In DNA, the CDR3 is TGTGCCAGCAGCTTTCAAGGGAGTGACTATGGCTACACCTTC. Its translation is CASSFQGSDYGYTF.

The CDR3 nucleotides are TGTGCCAGTACCCTGGGGCAGGCGAACACTGAAGCTTTCTTT. It codes for CASTLGQANTEAFF. The rearrangement joins TRBV2 to TRBJ1-1; possible D gene TRBD1, 5 bases. CDR1 and CDR2 from the germline V gene are SNHLY and FYNNEI. This CDR3 contains 14 residues. The V end lost 9 bases, the J end lost 1 base, and 15 bases lay between the germline ends.

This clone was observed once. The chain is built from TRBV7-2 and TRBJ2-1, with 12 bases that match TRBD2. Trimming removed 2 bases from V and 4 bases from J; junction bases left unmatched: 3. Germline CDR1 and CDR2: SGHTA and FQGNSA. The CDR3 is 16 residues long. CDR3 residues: CASSLLGLAGYNEQFF. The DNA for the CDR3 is TGTGCCAGCAGCTTACTCGGACTAGCGGGATACAATGAGCAGTTCTTC.